These T cell receptor beta chains were read from a single sample in a study of tumor-infiltrating lymphocytes in primary liver carcinoma. TCRdb re-called the multiplex PCR reads with MiXCR, one entry per CDR3 protein. This sample yields 320,000 or so distinct CDR3 sequences, of which about 62% are seen a single time; approximately 9.4% belongs to the top ten. The specimen was peripheral blood. The receptors shown here come from a man aged 40-55 years with primary liver carcinoma and hepatitis B virus infection. The conserved cysteine and the conserved F or W are not part of the CDR3 here.

J | V | CDR3
TRBJ2-3 | TRBV13 | ASSSTGEDTQY
TRBJ1-1 | TRBV11-2 | ASSLGTGGFTMNTEAF
TRBJ2-1 | TRBV10-3 | AICYTGYNEQF
TRBJ2-1 | TRBV18 | ASSPPQVTNEQF
TRBJ2-2 | TRBV11-3 | ASSSSGAGVGDLF
TRBJ1-1 | TRBV5-1 | ASSLLGQGDTEAF
TRBJ2-2 | TRBV6-1 | ASSEWGTGYIGELF
TRBJ2-5 | TRBV11-3 | DSSTWTAQETQY
TRBJ1-5 | TRBV28 | ASSLGKRGDQPQH
TRBJ2-1 | TRBV14 | ASSQALAGVQF
TRBJ2-7 | TRBV29-1 | SATQGYEQY
TRBJ1-2 | TRBV6-5 | ASSYILFSRTGGYT
TRBJ2-3 | TRBV12-3/TRBV12-4 | ASRAGISTDTQY
TRBJ1-2 | TRBV2 | ASSEARGQGGYT
TRBJ2-1 | TRBV12-5 | ASETLGGNEQF
TRBJ1-5 | TRBV7-9 | ASSPGGAARPQH
TRBJ2-5 | TRBV11-3 | ASTDGLADQETLY
TRBJ2-1 | TRBV11-2 | ASRTDGARGRFYNGQF
TRBJ2-5 | TRBV5-4 | ANSLNGDGHETQY
TRBJ2-4 | TRBV4-1 | ANSQEGLAGSLAKNIQY
TRBJ2-1 | TRBV29-1 | SVDGTGAYNEQF
TRBJ1-3 | TRBV12-3/TRBV12-4 | VSSTLRDGNTIY
TRBJ2-4 | TRBV29-1 | SVRNGKNNQY
TRBJ2-7 | TRBV29-1 | SVVGTGGTYELY
TRBJ2-5 | TRBV7-9 | ASGKGDRPSQY
TRBJ1-4 | TRBV6-1 | DSSPRRGAEKLF
TRBJ2-7 | TRBV24-1 | ATSSGTSPYEQY
TRBJ2-1 | TRBV5-1 | ASSSGTSGASDEQF
TRBJ1-1 | TRBV6-5 | ASSRQWANTEAF
TRBJ1-1 | TRBV28 | TSSLLGTGVRNTEAF
TRBJ1-5 | TRBV28 | ASRRVVGEGSNQPQH
TRBJ2-7 | TRBV10-2 | ASNPTGTETYEQY
TRBJ1-2 | TRBV6-1 | ASSEVSYT
TRBJ2-2 | TRBV11-3 | ASSWRLENTGELL
TRBJ2-7 | TRBV5-1 | ASSQGGAYEQY
TRBJ2-7 | TRBV11-2 | ASSLVVGGPYKQY
TRBJ2-1 | TRBV14 | ASSQQGYNEQF
TRBJ2-3 | TRBV11-1 | TSSPGRGIGDTQY
TRBJ2-7 | TRBV6-2/TRBV6-3 | TSSYQGTGGEQY
TRBJ1-4 | TRBV11-2 | ASSLGESEEKLF
TRBJ1-6 | TRBV10-2 | ASTPPGTGGYNSPLH
TRBJ2-7 | TRBV30 | AWTMLTTGGEQY
TRBJ2-7 | TRBV2 | ASRTGQGWKEQY
TRBJ1-2 | TRBV30 | AWSYDDTFRGYT
TRBJ2-5 | TRBV5-5 | ANSPDWARETQY
TRBJ1-1 | TRBV6-5 | ASSSRDGNTEAF
TRBJ1-2 | TRBV5-5 | AIILRGGGYGYT
TRBJ2-2 | TRBV6-5 | ASSRRGGRDSNTGELF
TRBJ2-1 | TRBV5-1 | ASSLGLNRDEQF
TRBJ1-1 | TRBV29-1 | SVRQAAYTEAF
TRBJ2-1 | TRBV4-2 | ASSQEWLGLAGNEQF
TRBJ2-3 | TRBV11-2 | ASSLEASTDTQY
TRBJ2-3 | TRBV12-3/TRBV12-4 | ASTLGRDTQY
TRBJ2-1 | TRBV28 | ASSSRVAGGPNYNEQF
TRBJ2-1 | TRBV7-2 | ASSLSPSSAGDAREQF
TRBJ2-1 | TRBV10-2 | TSSFWGLAGGHNEQF